The 8 T cell receptor beta chains reported below all come from one sample, sequenced in a study of cytomegalovirus exposure and HLA in healthy donors. Researchers ran the PCR with 60 Vbeta and 13 Jbeta primers. Libraries were prepared by immunoSEQ multiplex PCR; TCRdb keeps only in-frame clonotypes and omits some of them. The sample holds fewer than 150,000 clones; 77% are singletons and the top ten take roughly 3.7%. The sequencing sample was made of PBMCs. These receptors all stem from a human donor in good health.

The chain couples TRBV6-6 to TRBJ1-1; TRBD1 is a possible D gene (5 bases). Germline V gene lookup returns CDR1 MNHNY and CDR2 SVGAGI (reference sequence). The CDR3 covers 13 residues. Trimming left V 8 bases short and J 6 bases short, with 16 bases between. The CDR3 protein is CASANGPGAEAFF. In DNA form, the CDR3 reads TGTGCCAGCGCGAATGGGCCGGGGGCTGAAGCTTTCTTT.

The rearrangement joins TRBV28 to TRBJ2-7; D gene ambiguous. The ends were cut back, 6 bases at V and 5 bases at J, with 20 bases in the middle. The germline CDR1 and CDR2 sequences are MDHEN and SYDVKM. The CDR3 sequence is 15 residues long. This CDR3 reads CASSFPSALLDEQYF. In DNA form, the CDR3 reads TGTGCCAGCAGCTTTCCCAGTGCCCTTTTGGACGAGCAGTACTTC.

The rearrangement uses TRBV5-6 and TRBJ2-7, with 14 bases that match TRBD2. Germline CDR1 is SGHDT and CDR2 is YYEEEE. The CDR3 runs 14 residues. Trimming took 5 bases from V and 7 from J; bases not matched to a gene: 5. The CDR3 coding sequence is TGTGCCAGCAGGGGACTAGCGGGAGTGGGAGAGCAGTACTTC. This gives the protein CASRGLAGVGEQYF.

This chain links TRBV5-1 with TRBJ2-5; TRBD1 matches 8 bases. This CDR3 is 17 amino acids long. V was pared by 0 bases and J by 4 bases, with 11 bases of the junction left unmatched. Germline V gene sequence: CDR1 SGHRS, CDR2 YFSETQ. CDR3 bases: TGCGCCAGCAGCTTGGTCGGCAGGGGGCTATCGGGAGAGACCCAGTACTTC. This encodes CASSLVGRGLSGETQYF.

The chain recombines TRBV28 with TRBJ2-7; 9 positions match TRBD1. Looked up from germline, CDR1 is MDHEN and CDR2 is SYDVKM. The V and J ends lost 4 bases and 3 bases, in that order; junction bases with no gene match: 16. The CDR3 spans 18 residues. The DNA of the CDR3 is TGTGCCAGCAGTTCTCCGGGACAGGGTTGGGAGGCCCTCTACGAGCAGTACTTC. It codes for CASSSPGQGWEALYEQYF. The full variable domain, completed using reference TRBV28 and TRBJ2-7, is DVKVTQSSRYLVKRTGEKVFLECVQDMDHENMFWYRQDPGLGLRLIYFSYDVKMKEKGDIPEGYSVSREKKERFSLILESASTNQTSMYLCASSSPGQGWEALYEQYFGPGTRLTVT.

The V gene is TRBV19, the J gene TRBJ2-6; 9 bases line up with TRBD1. The V gene end was trimmed by 6 bases and the J gene end by 2 bases; junction bases not matched to a gene: 17. The germline V gene has CDR1 LNHDA and CDR2 SQIVND (reference sequence). The CDR3 consists of 20 residues. CDR3 nucleotides: TGTGCCAGTAGCAGTCGGTTTCTCGGACAGGGGTTCGCTGGGGCCAACGTCCTGACTTTC. Protein sequence: CASSSRFLGQGFAGANVLTF.

This chain connects TRBV19 to TRBJ1-2, with D possibly being TRBD1 (5 bases). Germline lookup yields CDR1 LNHDA and CDR2 SQIVND (reference sequence). The CDR3 covers 13 residues. V was clipped by 1 base and J by 8 bases, with 11 bases between them. CDR3 sequence (DNA): TGTGCCAGTAGTATAGGACCGCAGGGAGGCTACACCTTC. It translates to CASSIGPQGGYTF.

This clone appeared once. This chain joins TRBV28 and TRBJ2-7; no reliable D call. V lost 4 bases to trimming and J lost 5 bases, with 15 bases between them. The CDR3 extends over 14 amino acids. Looked up from germline, CDR1 is MDHEN and CDR2 is SYDVKM. CDR3 amino acids: CASSSPGQIHEQYF. The CDR3 DNA reads as TGTGCCAGCAGTTCCCCGGGTCAGATACACGAGCAGTACTTC.